This TCR beta chain was identified in a study of blood T cell repertoires in COVID-19. Trimming pared 7 bases from V and 4 bases from J, leaving 13 bases between. This CDR3 contains 13 residues. In germline, CDR1 is MNHEY, CDR2 SVGAGI. Clones were read by immunoSEQ multiplex PCR, and TCRdb kept only the in-frame ones, dropping some. The sample carries fewer than 250,000 clones, roughly four fifths recorded once. V is TRBV6-5 and J is TRBJ1-2; D remains unclear. The sequence came from an older woman with acute or convalescent COVID-19. Sequences were obtained from peripheral blood. The CDR3 DNA reads TGTGCCAGCACAGCGTTTGCGGGCTATGGCTACACCTTC. Protein sequence: CASTAFAGYGYTF.